A selection of T cell receptor beta chains follows, all from one sample in a study of post-analysis software for immune sequencing data. Via MiXCR, TCRdb re-called the PCR reads, giving one row per CDR3 protein. The table includes 450,000 to 700,000 distinct CDR3 sequences, roughly 46% detected once. Source material: blood. These receptors were collected from a girl aged 10 to 17 with multiple sclerosis. CDR3s include the opening cysteine and the closing phenylalanine or tryptophan. Each record gives: J gene, D gene, clone size, V gene, CDR3 DNA, CDR3 protein. A D gene is named only where the DNA matches it firmly. Only part of the rows carry a size: once, few, many, or a class if the clone is expanded.

j_gene: TRBJ2-1; d_gene: TRBD2; abundance: NA; v_gene: TRBV3-1; CDR3nt: TGTGCCAGCGGCCAAGTTATCTTCGGGAGCGGGAGGGTCGATGAGCAGTTCTTC; CDR3aa: CASGQVIFGSGRVDEQFF
j_gene: TRBJ2-1; d_gene: TRBD1; abundance: NA; v_gene: TRBV20-1; CDR3nt: TGCAGTGCTCAGAAGACAGGGACCTACAATGAGCAGTTCTTC; CDR3aa: CSAQKTGTYNEQFF
j_gene: TRBJ2-6; d_gene: NA; abundance: NA; v_gene: TRBV7-9; CDR3nt: TGTGCCAGCAGAGCGTCCCCCCCTGGGGCCAACGTCCTGACTTTC; CDR3aa: CASRASPPGANVLTF
j_gene: TRBJ2-7; d_gene: TRBD1; abundance: few; v_gene: TRBV20-1; CDR3nt: TGCAGTGCTGGCCGACAGGGCTACGAGCAGTACTTC; CDR3aa: CSAGRQGYEQYF
j_gene: TRBJ1-2; d_gene: NA; abundance: few; v_gene: TRBV10-3; CDR3nt: TGTGCCATCAGTGGGGGAAATGGCTACACCTTC; CDR3aa: CAISGGNGYTF
j_gene: TRBJ1-2; d_gene: NA; abundance: few; v_gene: TRBV20-1; CDR3nt: TGCAGTGCTAGAGATCTTGGGTCCTATGGCTACACCTTC; CDR3aa: CSARDLGSYGYTF
j_gene: TRBJ2-5; d_gene: NA; abundance: NA; v_gene: TRBV12-3/TRBV12-4; CDR3nt: TGTGCCAGCAGGGATTCATCGGGGGACAATGAGCAGTACTTC; CDR3aa: CASRDSSGDNEQYF
j_gene: TRBJ1-2; d_gene: TRBD1; abundance: NA; v_gene: TRBV6-4; CDR3nt: TGTGCCAGCAGAAATTCCTACAGGGGAGTCTGGGGAGGCTACACCTTC; CDR3aa: CASRNSYRGVWGGYTF
j_gene: TRBJ2-1; d_gene: NA; abundance: NA; v_gene: TRBV2; CDR3nt: TGTGCCAGCAGTGTTATGGGGAATGAGCAGTTCTTC; CDR3aa: CASSVMGNEQFF
j_gene: TRBJ2-3; d_gene: NA; abundance: NA; v_gene: TRBV6-6; CDR3nt: TGTGCCACCCGACGGGGCGATACGCAGTATTTT; CDR3aa: CATRRGDTQYF
j_gene: TRBJ2-1; d_gene: TRBD1; abundance: few; v_gene: TRBV6-6; CDR3nt: TGTGCCAGCAGTGGACAGGGAGCCAGCTCCTACAATGAGCAGTTCTTC; CDR3aa: CASSGQGASSYNEQFF
j_gene: TRBJ1-2; d_gene: TRBD1; abundance: NA; v_gene: TRBV29-1; CDR3nt: TGCAGCGCGAAGGGGACAGGGAACTATGGCTACACCTTC; CDR3aa: CSAKGTGNYGYTF
j_gene: TRBJ1-6; d_gene: NA; abundance: NA; v_gene: TRBV6-5; CDR3nt: TGTGCCAGCAGTTACTCTTCCCCGAAATCCTATAATTCACCCCTCCACTTT; CDR3aa: CASSYSSPKSYNSPLHF
j_gene: TRBJ2-7; d_gene: NA; abundance: NA; v_gene: TRBV10-2; CDR3nt: TGCGCCAGCAGGTTGGGGGCGTCCCCCTACGAGCAGTACTTC; CDR3aa: CASRLGASPYEQYF
j_gene: TRBJ2-5; d_gene: TRBD2; abundance: NA; v_gene: TRBV5-1; CDR3nt: TGCGCCAGCAGAGGGACTAGACAAGAGACCCAGTACTTC; CDR3aa: CASRGTRQETQYF
j_gene: TRBJ2-5; d_gene: NA; abundance: NA; v_gene: TRBV20-1; CDR3nt: TGCAGTGCTAGAGTGGGGCAGGATGAGACCCAGTACTTC; CDR3aa: CSARVGQDETQYF
j_gene: TRBJ2-1; d_gene: TRBD2; abundance: few; v_gene: TRBV12-3/TRBV12-4; CDR3nt: TGTGCCAGCAGTTCCTTGACTAGCGGTCCGGCGGGGGATGAGCAGTTCTTC; CDR3aa: CASSSLTSGPAGDEQFF
j_gene: TRBJ2-7; d_gene: TRBD2; abundance: few; v_gene: TRBV6-5; CDR3nt: TGTGCCAGCAGTTACTCCCTCCGTAGGGCGGGAGTGGTGTACGAGCAGTACTTC; CDR3aa: CASSYSLRRAGVVYEQYF
j_gene: TRBJ2-7; d_gene: TRBD1; abundance: few; v_gene: TRBV7-9; CDR3nt: TGTGCCAGCAGCTGGACAGGGGTCGAGCAGTACTTC; CDR3aa: CASSWTGVEQYF
j_gene: TRBJ2-3; d_gene: TRBD2; abundance: NA; v_gene: TRBV4-1; CDR3nt: TGCGCCAGCAGCCCTTATAGCGGGAGGGTGACAGATACGCAGTATTTT; CDR3aa: CASSPYSGRVTDTQYF
j_gene: TRBJ2-1; d_gene: NA; abundance: NA; v_gene: TRBV29-1; CDR3nt: TGCAGCGTGGTTGGGGGGTACCACAATGAGCAGTTCTTC; CDR3aa: CSVVGGYHNEQFF
j_gene: TRBJ2-1; d_gene: TRBD2; abundance: NA; v_gene: TRBV6-1; CDR3nt: TGTGCCAGCAGTCTAGCGGGAGGTACTACCTACAATGAGCAGTTCTTC; CDR3aa: CASSLAGGTTYNEQFF
j_gene: TRBJ2-7; d_gene: NA; abundance: few; v_gene: TRBV7-2; CDR3nt: TGTGCCAGCAGCTTAGATTACAGGGCCTACGAGCAGTACTTC; CDR3aa: CASSLDYRAYEQYF